This T cell receptor beta chain is drawn from a study of shared clonotypes between healthy human individuals. Across the study: Samples came from two female and a few male donors aged 18 to 49.

Findings and limits, study-wide: The diversity represented, both genetic and in exposure history, was limited by few donors.

Turning to this clone: Its antigen is not identified.

Negatively enriched CD4+ T cells were divided by CD45RA into naive and memory. Clones were read by immunoSEQ multiplex PCR, and TCRdb kept only the in-frame ones, dropping some. The table lists about 230,000 clones, about 65% of them singletons. There are 13 residues in the CDR3. Germline values: CDR1 SQVTM, CDR2 ANQGSEA. With V trimmed by 5 bases and J by 3 bases, 4 bases remained unmatched. Sequenced input: memory CD4+ T cells sorted from blood. Subset here: CD45RA-negative fraction. The clonotype originates from a man in his thirties or forties in good health. The V and J genes are TRBV29-1 and TRBJ2-5; TRBD1 matches 9 bases. CDR3: CSVSDRGKETQYF. The CDR3 DNA sequence: TGCAGCGTTTCGGACAGGGGAAAAGAGACCCAGTACTTC.